This T cell receptor (beta chain) originates from a study of control samples from healthy donors and cancer patients. The table came from immunoSEQ multiplex PCR; TCRdb's copy has only in-frame clones and leaves some out. The sample shows about 410,000 clones, approximately 90% of them seen only once. Germline assignment: CDR1 LNHDA and CDR2 SQIVND (reference sequence). CDR3 size: 14 residues. V shed 2 bases and J shed 11 bases, with 18 bases lying between them. The J gene is TRBJ1-1, the V gene TRBV19; perhaps TRBD1 as D (5 bases). The sequencing input was PBMCs. This TCR was sampled from a man in his forties or fifties with head and neck cancer. This chain's CDR3 is CASSILLTSGGAFF. The CDR3 bases are TGTGCCAGTAGTATATTATTGACGAGCGGGGGTGCTTTCTTT.